A selection of T cell receptor beta chains follows, all from one sample in a study of OX40 agonist ivuxolimab in advanced cancers. Some clones are missing from TCRdb's copy, which holds only in-frame ones; the method was immunoSEQ multiplex PCR. This repertoire shows about 59,000 clones, approximately 90% found once; its top ten account for more than 9.5%. The sample was CD4+ or CD8+ T cells sorted from blood, taken in a trial of the OX40 agonist ivuxolimab. The receptors derive from an adult with an advanced solid tumor such as melanoma, head and neck, liver or kidney cancer. Both conserved end residues are part of each CDR3. The D gene is left open where the match is weak. The listing skips clone size in some rows; elsewhere it reads once, few, many or a size class.

J gene,V gene,D gene,clone size,CDR3 protein,CDR3 DNA
TRBJ1-1,TRBV15,TRBD1,-,CATSRGTGPYTEAFF,TGTGCCACCAGCAGAGGGACAGGGCCCTACACTGAAGCTTTCTTT
TRBJ1-1,TRBV7-9,-,-,CASSLGSTEAFF,TGTGCCAGCAGCTTAGGATCCACTGAAGCTTTCTTT
TRBJ2-7,TRBV28,-,-,CASSFRTVSHEQYF,TGTGCCAGCAGTTTTAGGACAGTCTCTCACGAGCAGTACTTC
TRBJ1-5,TRBV2,-,-,CASRSSLRGNQPQHF,TGTGCCAGCAGATCCAGTCTTAGGGGCAATCAGCCCCAGCATTTT
TRBJ2-2,TRBV7-8,TRBD2,-,CASSMTSGKNTGELFF,TGTGCCAGCAGCATGACTAGCGGGAAGAACACCGGGGAGCTGTTTTTT
TRBJ2-2,TRBV27,-,-,CASSLHDYSGELFF,TGTGCCAGCAGTTTACACGACTACTCCGGGGAGCTGTTTTTT
TRBJ2-1,TRBV5-1,TRBD2,-,CASSPGLAEWGDEQFF,TGCGCCAGCAGCCCAGGACTAGCGGAGTGGGGAGATGAGCAGTTCTTC
TRBJ2-2,TRBV27,-,-,CASSFMGGELFF,TGTGCCAGCAGTTTTATGGGCGGGGAGCTGTTTTTT
TRBJ2-7,TRBV6-5,-,-,CASSEGRQMQYF,TGTGCCAGCAGTGAAGGGAGACAGATGCAGTACTTC
TRBJ2-7,TRBV4-1,TRBD1,-,CASSGTGTAYEQYF,TGCGCCAGCAGTGGGACCGGGACAGCCTACGAGCAGTACTTC
TRBJ1-2,TRBV6-1,TRBD1,-,CASSESTGGFGGYTF,TGTGCCAGCAGTGAATCCACAGGGGGCTTCGGAGGCTACACCTTC
TRBJ2-6,TRBV4-3,-,-,CASSQDWVLANVLTF,TGCGCCAGCAGCCAAGACTGGGTATTAGCCAACGTCCTGACTTTC
TRBJ2-7,TRBV11-2,TRBD2,-,CASSLEVAGAYEQYF,TGTGCCAGCAGCTTAGAGGTAGCGGGAGCCTACGAGCAGTACTTC
TRBJ1-1,TRBV25-1,-,-,CASSATGLGNTEAFF,TGTGCCAGCAGTGCTACAGGGTTGGGGAACACTGAAGCTTTCTTT
TRBJ2-7,TRBV6-6,TRBD2,-,CASSYVLAGSSYEQYF,TGTGCCAGCAGTTACGTGCTAGCGGGAAGCTCCTACGAGCAGTACTTC
TRBJ2-3,TRBV15,TRBD1,few,CATSRGDSSTDTQYF,TGTGCCACCAGCAGAGGGGACAGTAGCACAGATACGCAGTATTTT
TRBJ2-1,TRBV7-6,TRBD2,once,CASSLPPGLAQSSYNEQFF,TGTGCCAGCAGCTTACCCCCGGGACTAGCACAGAGCTCCTACAATGAGCAGTTCTTC
TRBJ2-3,TRBV7-6,TRBD2,-,CASSLAAPASGATDTQYF,TGTGCCAGCAGCTTAGCGGCCCCGGCTAGCGGGGCCACAGATACGCAGTATTTT
TRBJ2-5,TRBV11-2,-,-,CASSPGVGSETQYF,TGTGCCAGCAGCCCTGGGGTGGGCAGTGAGACCCAGTACTTC
TRBJ2-7,TRBV28,-,-,CASSPDRHGSYEQYF,TGTGCCAGCAGTCCGGACAGACATGGCTCCTACGAGCAGTACTTC
TRBJ1-6,TRBV12-5,-,-,CASGLVQGSVGVLHF,TGTGCTAGTGGTTTGGTACAAGGCTCGGTAGGAGTCCTCCACTTT
TRBJ2-7,TRBV4-1,-,once,CASSQAEYESYEQYF,TGCGCCAGCAGCCAAGCCGAGTATGAGTCCTACGAGCAGTACTTC
TRBJ1-1,TRBV19,TRBD1,-,CASSLAGTGMTEAFF,TGTGCCAGTAGTCTGGCCGGGACAGGGATGACTGAAGCTTTCTTT
TRBJ2-7,TRBV6-1,TRBD1,-,CASVATGVTYEQYF,TGTGCCAGCGTGGCGACAGGGGTGACCTACGAGCAGTACTTC
TRBJ2-7,TRBV29-1,TRBD2,-,CSVQGTPLDEISGRINEQYF,TGCAGCGTTCAGGGGACCCCCCTAGACGAGATTAGCGGGAGAATAAACGAGCAGTACTTC
TRBJ1-5,TRBV7-2,-,-,CASSLYLGHPVGNQPQHF,TGTGCCAGCAGCTTATACCTCGGACACCCCGTTGGCAATCAGCCCCAGCATTTT
TRBJ2-1,TRBV11-3,TRBD1,-,CASSLEGQGNEQFF,TGTGCCAGCAGCCTAGAAGGACAGGGCAATGAGCAGTTCTTC
TRBJ2-1,TRBV7-7,TRBD2,-,CASSLGLAAYNEQFF,TGTGCCAGCAGCTTAGGACTAGCGGCATACAATGAGCAGTTCTTC
TRBJ2-1,TRBV14,TRBD2,-,CASSQVTSGFYNEQFF,TGTGCCAGCAGCCAAGTTACTAGCGGATTCTACAATGAGCAGTTCTTC
TRBJ2-7,TRBV29-1,-,-,CSASGGGLTTYEQYF,TGCAGCGCCTCAGGGGGGGGGCTCACCACCTACGAGCAGTACTTC
TRBJ2-7,TRBV27,-,-,CASSLGPPTGEQYF,TGTGCCAGCAGTTTGGGCCCGCCGACGGGTGAGCAGTACTTC
TRBJ1-2,TRBV4-1,-,-,CASSQDAQTNYGYTF,TGCGCCAGCAGCCAAGATGCGCAGACCAACTATGGCTACACCTTC
TRBJ2-4,TRBV4-2,TRBD2,-,CASSEQREWPRGYF,TGTGCCAGCAGCGAACAGCGGGAGTGGCCGCGAGGGTACTTC
TRBJ1-4,TRBV2,TRBD1,-,CASRAPGGNEKLFF,TGTGCCAGCAGGGCGCCAGGGGGTAATGAAAAACTGTTTTTT
TRBJ2-7,TRBV11-3,TRBD1,-,CASSTRDRDYEQYF,TGTGCCAGCAGCACCCGGGACAGGGATTACGAGCAGTACTTC
TRBJ2-3,TRBV15,-,-,CATSRDRTDTQYF,TGTGCCACCAGCAGAGATCGTACAGATACGCAGTATTTT
TRBJ2-3,TRBV19,-,-,CASSIQLMSADTQYF,TGTGCCAGTAGTATACAGTTAATGAGCGCAGATACGCAGTATTTT
TRBJ2-5,TRBV11-3,TRBD1,-,CASSLEQRGPETQYF,TGTGCCAGCAGCTTAGAACAGAGGGGGCCAGAGACCCAGTACTTC
TRBJ1-1,TRBV5-1,-,-,CASSLGRGGTEAFF,TGCGCCAGCAGCTTGGGGCGAGGGGGCACTGAAGCTTTCTTT
TRBJ1-5,TRBV13,-,-,CASSLGTRGVRQPQHF,TGTGCCAGCAGCTTAGGAACTAGGGGGGTTAGGCAGCCCCAGCATTTT
TRBJ2-7,TRBV7-2,-,-,CASSLSTVGLSYEQYF,TGTGCCAGCAGCTTAAGTACGGTTGGTCTCTCCTACGAGCAGTACTTC
TRBJ2-3,TRBV19,-,-,CASTAGEGRTDTQYF,TGTGCCAGTACCGCTGGCGAAGGACGAACAGATACGCAGTATTTT
TRBJ1-1,TRBV7-9,-,-,CASSLVSGVVVEAFF,TGTGCCAGCAGCTTAGTCTCGGGGGTGGTCGTTGAAGCTTTCTTT
TRBJ1-1,TRBV9,-,-,CASSVEPDMNTEAFF,TGTGCCAGCAGCGTAGAACCAGATATGAACACTGAAGCTTTCTTT
TRBJ2-7,TRBV7-6,-,-,CASSPGGTDEQYF,TGTGCCAGCTCCCCCGGAGGGACCGACGAGCAGTACTTC
TRBJ2-3,TRBV7-6,-,once,CASSGDTDTQYF,TGTGCCAGCAGCGGGGACACAGATACGCAGTATTTT
TRBJ2-1,TRBV5-1,-,-,CASSLSGPHNEQFF,TGCGCCAGCAGCTTGAGTGGGCCACACAATGAGCAGTTCTTC
TRBJ2-6,TRBV6-5,-,-,CASRKTSGANVLTF,TGTGCCAGCAGAAAAACGTCTGGGGCCAACGTCCTGACTTTC
TRBJ2-7,TRBV7-2,TRBD2,-,CASSLAMTGGADEQYF,TGTGCCAGCAGCTTAGCGATGACGGGGGGAGCCGACGAGCAGTACTTC
TRBJ2-7,TRBV28,-,-,CASSHNYEQYF,TGTGCCAGCAGTCACAATTACGAGCAGTACTTC
TRBJ1-1,TRBV7-6,-,-,CASSLAHLQGNTEAFF,TGTGCCAGCAGCTTAGCACACCTCCAAGGGAACACTGAAGCTTTCTTT
TRBJ2-7,TRBV4-3,-,-,CASSQELTPHEQYF,TGCGCCAGCAGCCAAGAACTTACCCCCCACGAGCAGTACTTC
TRBJ2-1,TRBV11-2,-,-,CASSLDGNRADEQFF,TGTGCCAGCAGCTTAGATGGTAACAGGGCGGATGAGCAGTTCTTC
TRBJ2-1,TRBV28,-,-,CASSANNEQFF,TGTGCCAGCAGTGCCAACAATGAGCAGTTCTTC
TRBJ2-7,TRBV7-9,TRBD1,-,CASSGNTGTGGYEQYF,TGTGCCAGCAGCGGAAACACCGGGACAGGGGGATACGAGCAGTACTTC